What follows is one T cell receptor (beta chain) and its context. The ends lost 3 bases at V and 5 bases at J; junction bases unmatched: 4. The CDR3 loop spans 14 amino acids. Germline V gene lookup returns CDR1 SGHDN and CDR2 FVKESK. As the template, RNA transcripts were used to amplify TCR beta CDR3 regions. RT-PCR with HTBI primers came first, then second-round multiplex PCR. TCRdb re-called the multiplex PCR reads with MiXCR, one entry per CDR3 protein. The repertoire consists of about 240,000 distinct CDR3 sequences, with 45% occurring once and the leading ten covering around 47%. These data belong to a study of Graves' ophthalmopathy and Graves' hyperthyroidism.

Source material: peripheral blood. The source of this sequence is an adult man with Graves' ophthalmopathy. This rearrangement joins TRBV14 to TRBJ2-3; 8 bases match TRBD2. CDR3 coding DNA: TGTGCCAGCAGCCAGGCGGGAGGACGAGATACGCAGTATTTT. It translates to CASSQAGGRDTQYF.